This T cell receptor beta chain was recorded in a study of shared clonotypes between healthy human individuals. Turning to the study itself: Plates per donor: three CD4 naive, three CD4 memory, two CD8 naive, one CD8 memory. General study findings and limits: Blood was the sole source, and tissue repertoires probably differ. Generation of non-shared clonotypes was less probable than generation of clonotypes shared by all four donors. A handful of donors held about 4.6% of naive CD4 clonotypes in common.

Sequenced by immunoSEQ multiplex PCR; TCRdb stores in-frame clones only, minus some. The profile covers roughly 2 million clones, with under 97% appearing a single time and around 0.13% taken by the ten largest. Of note for this clone: Its antigen is not identified.

Losses at the gene ends were 3 bases for V and 2 bases for J; bases not matched to a gene: 4. The CDR3 sequence is 16 residues long. The germline V gene encodes CDR1 SGHTS and CDR2 YDEGEE. The sample consisted of naive CD4+ T cells sorted from blood. Described subset: CD45RA+ positively selected. The TCR sequence derives from a young man in good health. The rearrangement links TRBV5-8 to TRBJ2-6, with 8 positions matching TRBD2. CDR3 sequence: CASSSGLATGANVLTF. In DNA, the CDR3 is TGTGCCAGCAGCTCAGGACTAGCTACTGGGGCCAACGTCCTGACTTTC.